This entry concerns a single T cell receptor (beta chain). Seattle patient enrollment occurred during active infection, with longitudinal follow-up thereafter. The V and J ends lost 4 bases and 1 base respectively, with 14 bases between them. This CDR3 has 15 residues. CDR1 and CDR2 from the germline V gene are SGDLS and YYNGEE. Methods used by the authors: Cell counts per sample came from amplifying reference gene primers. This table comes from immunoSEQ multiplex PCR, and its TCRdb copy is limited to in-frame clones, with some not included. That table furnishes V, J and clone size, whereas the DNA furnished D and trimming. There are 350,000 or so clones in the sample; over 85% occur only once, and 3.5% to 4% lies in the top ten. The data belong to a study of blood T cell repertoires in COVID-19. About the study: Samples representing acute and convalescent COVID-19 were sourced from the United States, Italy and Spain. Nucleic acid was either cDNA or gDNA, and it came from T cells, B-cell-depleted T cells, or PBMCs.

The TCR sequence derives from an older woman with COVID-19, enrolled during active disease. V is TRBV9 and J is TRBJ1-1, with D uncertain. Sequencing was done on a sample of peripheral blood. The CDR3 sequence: CASSPSQVRNTEAFF. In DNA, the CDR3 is TGTGCCAGCAGCCCCTCCCAGGTTCGGAACACTGAAGCTTTCTTT. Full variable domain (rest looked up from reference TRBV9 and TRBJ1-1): DSGVTQTPKHLITATGQRVTLRCSPRSGDLSVYWYQQSLDQGLQFLIQYYNGEERAKGNILERFSAQQFPDLHSELNLSSLELGDSALYFCASSPSQVRNTEAFFGQGTRLTVV.